The entry below describes one T cell receptor (beta chain). No antigen is known for it. This entry is derived from a study of T-cell reconstitution after alpha-beta-depleted transplantation in children. Unique molecular identifiers were incorporated when the TCRbeta library was constructed. TCRdb reanalysed the PCR reads using MiXCR and keeps one entry per CDR3 protein. The data show about 980,000 distinct CDR3 sequences, roughly 31% seen once. Notes on the study in general: Alpha-beta T cells present about two months after transplant were reported to originate from several hundred expanded graft clones. Newly produced T cells mostly accounted for T-cell counts and diversity one year post-transplant.

Germline lookup yields CDR1 MNHEY and CDR2 SVGAGI. V was shortened by 4 bases and J by 9 bases, with 16 bases between the two germline ends. The CDR3 has 14 amino acids. V and J are TRBV6-5 and TRBJ2-1; the D is unclear. Sample: PBMCs, mostly from graft donor cells, taken 360 days after TCRalphabeta/CD19-depleted stem cell transplant. This receptor was identified in a boy in the first two years of life who had a stem cell transplant for SCID, so the T cells may come from the graft donor. The chain's CDR3 is CASSSLGSLVEQFF. CDR3 DNA: TGTGCCAGCAGTTCCTTGGGTAGTCTCGTTGAGCAGTTCTTC.